This is a list of T cell receptor beta chains from one sample in a study of sequential checkpoint blockade in melanoma. Profiling relied on immunoSEQ multiplex PCR, and the TCRdb table lists in-frame clones only, not all of them. The sample carries fewer than 5,000 clones, 15% to 20% recorded once. The sample was tumor tissue (inferred from file names), taken from a patient given nivolumab and ipilimumab in sequence. These receptor sequences come from a human patient with melanoma. Some clones in this sample may be carry-over from other donors' samples. Both conserved end residues are part of each CDR3. A D gene is named only where the DNA matches it firmly. Some rows have no size entry. The others give once, few or many, or a class for an expanded clone.

14,TRBD2,TRBV7-6,TRBJ2-2,few,CASSPMGGAGELFF,TGTGCCAGCAGTCCAATGGGGGGGGCCGGGGAGCTGTTTTTT
13,NA,TRBV19,TRBJ1-5,large,CASSTDGGRPQHF,TGTGCCAGTAGTACCGACGGGGGAAGGCCCCAGCATTTT
15,TRBD1,TRBV6-8,TRBJ1-4,medium-sized,CASSFTGVEGEKLFF,TGTGCCAGCAGCTTTACAGGGGTGGAGGGTGAAAAACTGTTTTTT
16,NA,TRBV6-8,TRBJ2-1,few,CASSYSGGGLLDEQFF,TGTGCCAGCAGTTACTCGGGGGGGGGCCTCTTAGATGAGCAGTTCTTC
14,NA,TRBV19,TRBJ1-2,few,CASMRPGLYEGYTF,TGTGCCAGCATGCGGCCAGGGCTCTATGAGGGCTACACCTTC
14,NA,TRBV19,TRBJ1-5,few,CASSKGGDNQPQHF,TGTGCCAGTAGTAAAGGGGGGGACAATCAGCCCCAGCATTTT
13,TRBD1,TRBV10-2,TRBJ1-4,NA,CASSQGAREKLFF,TGCGCCAGCAGCCAGGGGGCGCGTGAAAAACTGTTTTTT
16,TRBD2,TRBV5-1,TRBJ2-3,NA,CASSLTTSGLTDTQYF,TGCGCCAGCAGCTTAACGACTAGCGGGCTCACAGATACGCAGTATTTT
15,TRBD1,TRBV11-3,TRBJ1-1,many,CASKGQGGRHTEAFF,TGTGCCAGCAAGGGACAGGGAGGGCGCCACACTGAAGCTTTCTTT
16,NA,TRBV4-1,TRBJ2-6,few,CASSQDEAAGANVLTF,TGCGCCAGCAGCCAAGATGAGGCGGCCGGGGCCAACGTCCTGACTTTC
16,TRBD2,TRBV12-5,TRBJ2-3,NA,CASAWTSGSYTDTQYF,TGTGCTAGTGCCTGGACTAGCGGGTCCTACACAGATACGCAGTATTTT
13,NA,TRBV6-8,TRBJ2-7,NA,CASSDVRFYEQYF,TGTGCCAGCAGTGACGTAAGATTCTACGAGCAGTACTTC
14,TRBD2,TRBV29-1,TRBJ2-2,NA,CSVERGGHTGELFF,TGCAGCGTCGAGCGGGGGGGCCACACCGGGGAGCTGTTTTTT
16,TRBD1,TRBV11-3,TRBJ2-1,few,CASSLYGQGSYNEQFF,TGTGCCAGCAGCTTATACGGACAGGGCTCCTACAATGAGCAGTTCTTC
16,NA,TRBV7-7,TRBJ1-3,few,CASSLRGISSGNTIYF,TGTGCCAGCAGCTTGCGAGGGATTAGCTCTGGAAACACCATATATTTT
14,NA,TRBV6-8,TRBJ2-1,few,CASGRLERGNEQFF,TGTGCCAGCGGGAGACTCGAACGGGGGAATGAGCAGTTCTTC
17,TRBD2,TRBV4-1,TRBJ2-1,NA,CASSRTSSGSSYNEQFF,TGCGCCAGCAGCCGAACTTCTAGCGGGAGCTCCTACAATGAGCAGTTCTTC
12,NA,TRBV4-1,TRBJ2-5,NA,CASSQGSATQYF,TGCGCCAGCAGCCAAGGGTCGGCCACCCAGTACTTC
15,NA,TRBV11-3,TRBJ1-2,many,CASTQDGTDSQGYTF,TGTGCCAGCACCCAAGACGGGACCGATTCACAGGGCTACACCTTC
14,TRBD2,TRBV11-3,TRBJ2-1,many,CASSLVAGVVEQFF,TGTGCCAGCAGCTTAGTAGCGGGGGTCGTTGAGCAGTTCTTC
15,TRBD2,TRBV6-8,TRBJ2-7,few,CASSYAREDSYEQYF,TGTGCCAGCAGTTACGCGCGGGAGGACTCCTACGAGCAGTACTTC
14,TRBD1,TRBV5-1,TRBJ2-7,NA,CASSFGQGFGEQYF,TGCGCCAGCAGCTTTGGACAGGGCTTCGGCGAGCAGTACTTC
17,TRBD2,TRBV11-3,TRBJ2-4,medium-sized,CASSSPTSGVAKNIQYF,TGTGCCAGCAGCTCTCCTACTAGCGGAGTAGCCAAAAACATTCAGTACTTC
16,TRBD1,TRBV19,TRBJ1-5,NA,CASLGGTGGYNQPQHF,TGTGCCAGTCTGGGAGGGACAGGGGGATACAATCAGCCCCAGCATTTT
15,NA,TRBV28,TRBJ1-2,few,CASRRVPPLGYGYTF,TGTGCCAGCAGACGGGTCCCTCCGTTGGGGTATGGCTACACCTTC
16,NA,TRBV6-8,TRBJ1-5,NA,CASKGGGVGIGQPQHF,TGTGCCAGCAAGGGCGGGGGAGTGGGGATAGGTCAGCCCCAGCATTTT
16,NA,TRBV28,TRBJ1-6,large,CASSPIELLLNSPLHF,TGTGCCAGCAGTCCTATAGAGCTCCTCCTTAATTCACCCCTCCACTTT
19,TRBD2,TRBV6-1,TRBJ2-3,few,CASSEEELAGGRWTDTQYF,TGTGCCAGCAGTGAAGAAGAACTAGCGGGGGGGCGGTGGACAGATACGCAGTATTTT
17,TRBD1,TRBV6-8,TRBJ2-7,NA,CASSYEAGGLRSYEQYF,TGTGCCAGCAGTTACGAGGCAGGGGGCCTCCGCTCCTACGAGCAGTACTTC
17,NA,TRBV6-8,TRBJ2-3,few,CASKIRYQFSSTDTQYF,TGTGCCAGCAAAATCCGATACCAATTCTCTAGCACAGATACGCAGTATTTT
16,TRBD2,TRBV15,TRBJ2-4,NA,CATSRALAGEVDIQYF,TGTGCCACCAGCAGGGCTTTAGCGGGGGAGGTAGACATTCAGTACTTC
13,NA,TRBV6-8,TRBJ2-3,few,CASRSAQIGTQYF,TGTGCCAGCAGGTCAGCGCAGATAGGTACGCAGTATTTT
14,NA,TRBV11-3,TRBJ2-3,few,CASSFEGPTDTQYF,TGTGCCAGCAGCTTTGAGGGGCCCACAGATACGCAGTATTTT
13,NA,TRBV29-1,TRBJ1-4,NA,CSVAGGPGEKLFF,TGCAGCGTTGCCGGGGGGCCGGGGGAAAAACTGTTTTTT
15,NA,TRBV5-1,TRBJ2-5,NA,CASSLEGQGQETQYF,TGCGCCAGCAGCTTGGAAGGGCAGGGCCAAGAGACCCAGTACTTC
16,TRBD1,TRBV5-1,TRBJ2-3,few,CASSFRGQRFTDTQYF,TGCGCCAGCAGCTTTAGGGGACAGAGATTCACAGATACGCAGTATTTT
16,NA,TRBV18,TRBJ1-1,NA,CASSPLRVGRNTEAFF,TGTGCCAGCTCACCACTCAGGGTGGGTAGGAACACTGAAGCTTTCTTT
15,NA,TRBV11-3,TRBJ2-5,many,CASSLGLTYQETQYF,TGTGCCAGCAGCTTAGGGCTTACGTACCAAGAGACCCAGTACTTC
16,TRBD1,TRBV11-3,TRBJ2-7,medium-sized,CASSDARRDRDYEQYF,TGTGCCAGCAGCGACGCACGCCGGGACAGGGACTACGAGCAGTACTTC
16,NA,TRBV19,TRBJ1-2,NA,CASSYANVRQRNGYTF,TGTGCCAGTAGTTACGCAAACGTACGGCAAAGGAATGGCTACACCTTC
17,TRBD1,TRBV19,TRBJ2-3,NA,CASSNRDRGRGTDTQYF,TGTGCCAGTAGTAATAGGGACAGGGGTCGGGGCACAGATACGCAGTATTTT
12,NA,TRBV29-1,TRBJ2-1,few,CSGASSYNEQFF,TGCAGCGGGGCGTCCTCCTACAATGAGCAGTTCTTC
14,TRBD1,TRBV28,TRBJ1-4,few,CASSYQGAGEKLFF,TGTGCCAGCAGTTACCAGGGGGCGGGAGAAAAACTGTTTTTT
15,TRBD1,TRBV5-1,TRBJ2-7,NA,CASSITGTGSYEQYF,TGCGCCAGCAGCATTACCGGGACAGGGTCCTACGAGCAGTACTTC
16,TRBD1,TRBV9,TRBJ1-6,few,CASSDRESSYNSPLHF,TGTGCCAGCAGTGACAGGGAGAGCTCCTATAATTCACCCCTCCACTTT
15,NA,TRBV6-8,TRBJ2-5,many,CASSYGTGAAETQYF,TGTGCCAGCAGTTACGGGACGGGAGCCGCAGAGACCCAGTACTTC
15,NA,TRBV9,TRBJ2-3,medium-sized,CASSLSGLEGDTQYF,TGTGCCAGCAGCCTTAGCGGACTGGAGGGAGATACGCAGTATTTT
13,NA,TRBV6-8,TRBJ1-2,few,CASSYDPPYGYTF,TGTGCCAGCAGTTACGACCCGCCTTATGGCTACACCTTC
17,TRBD1,TRBV11-3,TRBJ1-5,many,CASSPYPRGQKSQPQHF,TGTGCCAGCAGTCCCTATCCCAGGGGACAGAAGAGTCAGCCCCAGCATTTT
15,NA,TRBV6-8,TRBJ1-6,NA,CASSLQGLGDSPLHF,TGTGCCAGCAGCTTACAGGGCCTCGGAGATTCACCCCTCCACTTT
14,NA,TRBV19,TRBJ2-5,NA,CASSIGTGPGTQYF,TGTGCCAGTAGTATAGGGACTGGACCAGGGACCCAGTACTTC